This TCR beta chain was identified in a study of cytomegalovirus exposure and HLA in healthy donors. With 60 Vbeta and 13 Jbeta primers, the PCR was carried out. Libraries were prepared by immunoSEQ multiplex PCR; TCRdb keeps only in-frame clonotypes and omits some of them. Found here are about 200,000 clones, about 80% of them singletons; the top ten hold just under 3%. A few counts support this clone. Its antigen is currently unknown. The sample has other DNA sequences that encode this CDR3 too. The CDR3 consists of 15 residues. Germline V gene data show CDR1 as LGHNA and CDR2 as YNFKEQ. Trimming removed 3 bases from V and 5 bases from J; junction bases left unmatched: 5. Study findings and constraints: Clonal expansion was found to be greater in HLA-associated TCR beta chains than in equally common others in a later analysis. According to an earlier analysis, most TCR beta V segments yielded productive rearrangements about 90% or about 30% of the time. Listed as cytomegalovirus-associated were 164 TCR beta chains. Links to common viral pathogens appeared, in a later analysis, for several of the most significant clusters.

Sequencing was done on a sample of PBMCs. The chain is built from TRBV4-2 and TRBJ2-3; 10 nucleotides align to TRBD1. This receptor was identified in a woman aged 25 to 39 in good health and CMV-seronegative. CDR3: CASSHDRGRLDTQYF. The CDR3 nucleotides read TGTGCCAGCAGCCACGACAGGGGGCGCTTAGATACGCAGTATTTT.